This T cell receptor beta chain emerged from a study of shared clonotypes between healthy human individuals. TCRdb's table, derived via immunoSEQ multiplex PCR, lists solely in-frame clones and lacks some. The sample has hundreds of thousands of clones; almost 97% are singletons. The CDR3 is 17 amino acids. In germline, CDR1 is LNHDA, CDR2 SQIVND (reference sequence). V lost 5 bases, J lost 0 bases, and 7 bases stayed unmatched. The material sequenced was naive CD4+ T cells sorted from blood. Stated subset: CD45RA+ positively selected. The origin of this receptor is a woman aged 25 to 39 in good health. This rearrangement joins TRBV19 to TRBJ1-5; 10 bases agree with TRBD1. The CDR3, as DNA: TGTGCCAGTAGTGGGACAGGGGCATCCTATAGCAATCAGCCCCAGCATTTT. This encodes CASSGTGASYSNQPQHF.